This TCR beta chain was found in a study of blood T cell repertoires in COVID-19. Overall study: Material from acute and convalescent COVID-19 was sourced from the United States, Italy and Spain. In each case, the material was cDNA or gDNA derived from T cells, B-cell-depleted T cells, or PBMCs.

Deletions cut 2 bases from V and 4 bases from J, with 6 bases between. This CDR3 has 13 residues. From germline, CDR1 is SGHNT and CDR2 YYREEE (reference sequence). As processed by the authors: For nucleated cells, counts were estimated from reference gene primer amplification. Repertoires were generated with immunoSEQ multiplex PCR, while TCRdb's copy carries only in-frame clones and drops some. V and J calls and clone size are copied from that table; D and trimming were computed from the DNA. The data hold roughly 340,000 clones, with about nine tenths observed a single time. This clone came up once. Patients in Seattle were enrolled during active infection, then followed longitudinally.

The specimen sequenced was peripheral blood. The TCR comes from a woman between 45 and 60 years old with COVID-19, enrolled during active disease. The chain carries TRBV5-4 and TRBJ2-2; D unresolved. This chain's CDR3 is CASSFSITGELFF. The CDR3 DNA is TGTGCCAGCAGCTTCAGTATCACCGGGGAGCTGTTTTTT.